The clone carrying this T cell receptor delta chain has a handful of counts. The protein TCRdb gives is from a much larger clone and does not agree with this DNA's translation at residue 6, likely a read error; the protein shown here comes from the DNA. The data stem from a study of γδ T cells in repeated Plasmodium falciparum infection. Bulk repertoires came from Vgamma9/Vdelta2+ or Vdelta2-negative gammadelta T cells flow-sorted from PBMC. TCRdb reanalysed the multiplex PCR reads with CATT. This sample has approximately 93,000 delta-chain clones, with 0.75% to 1% found just once. The CDR3 contains 22 residues. Germline V CDR1 and CDR2: TSWWSYY, QGS. V was clipped by 1 base and J by 2 bases; unmatched bases: 20.

The sequenced sample consisted of gamma-delta T cells from blood. This clonotype originated in a pool of human donors (malaria-infected and uninfected, not separated). The rearrangement uses TRDV1 and TRDJ1; 12 nucleotides agree with TRDD3. As TCRdb names no J gene, one was assigned here on the basis of a DNA match to germline. The CDR3 DNA sequence: TGTGCTCTTGGGGAACCCTTCTCTTCCTCGCTACTGGGGGATACTGGGACCGATAAACTCATCTTT. Protein product: CALGEPFSSSLLGDTGTDKLIF.